This T cell receptor (beta chain) was observed in a study of tumor T cells in aggressive B-cell lymphoma. The CDR3 sequence is 13 residues long. The germline CDR1 and CDR2 sequences are SGDLS and YYNGEE. V gave up 1 base and J gave up 5 bases, with 9 bases separating them. The table came from immunoSEQ multiplex PCR; TCRdb's copy has only in-frame clones and leaves some out. The sample includes approximately 1,600 clones, roughly 80% of them seen just once. The sample comprised tumor tissue. The clonotype was recovered from an adult with diffuse large B cell lymphoma. V usage is TRBV9 and J usage is TRBJ1-1; no clear D gene. The CDR3 sequence: CASSVSGTTEAFF. In DNA, the CDR3 is TGTGCCAGCAGCGTATCCGGTACGACTGAAGCTTTCTTT.